These T cell receptor beta chains were read from a single sample in a study of early T cells in non-severe SARS-CoV-2 infection. TCRdb fed the 5' RACE reads into MiXCR, producing one record per CDR3 protein. The sample shows 50,000 to 60,000 distinct CDR3 sequences, 10% of them seen only once. The sequenced sample consisted of whole blood. These receptors all stem from an adult who was a healthcare worker with PCR-confirmed SARS-CoV-2 infection or an uninfected control (not recorded which). CDR3s include the opening cysteine and the closing phenylalanine or tryptophan. The D gene is left open where the match is weak. Some rows have no size entry. The others give once, few or many, or a class for an expanded clone.

clone size | J gene | V gene | D gene | CDR3 DNA | CDR3 protein
- | TRBJ2-3 | TRBV5-6 | - | TGTGCCAGCAGCTTTGATGTAAAAGATACGCAGTATTTT | CASSFDVKDTQYF
many | TRBJ1-2 | TRBV7-9 | - | TGTGCCAGCAGCTTAGAAGGACGGACTAACTATGGCTACACCTTC | CASSLEGRTNYGYTF
few | TRBJ2-7 | TRBV7-2 | TRBD2 | TGTGCCAGCAGCTTAGGTCTAGCGGGAGGGCCCTCTGGCGAGCAGTACTTC | CASSLGLAGGPSGEQYF
many | TRBJ2-1 | TRBV20-1 | - | TGCAGTGCTCCCAGGGGAGGGGCCCTATACAATGAGCAGTTCTTC | CSAPRGGALYNEQFF
many | TRBJ2-5 | TRBV20-1 | TRBD2 | TGCAGTGCATTTAGCGGGGAAGTCCTGAAACAGTACTTC | CSAFSGEVLKQYF
many | TRBJ2-5 | TRBV20-1 | - | TGCAGTGCTAGGGGCTTAAAGGCCCAGTACTTC | CSARGLKAQYF
few | TRBJ2-1 | TRBV6-2/TRBV6-3 | TRBD1 | TGTGCCAGCAGTTACTCCCCCGGGACAGCCTCCTACAATGAGCAGTTCTTC | CASSYSPGTASYNEQFF
many | TRBJ2-1 | TRBV4-3 | TRBD1 | TGCGCCAGCAGCCTGAGACAGGGCACTGACAATGAGCAGTTCTTC | CASSLRQGTDNEQFF
few | TRBJ2-7 | TRBV29-1 | - | TGCAGCGTGGCCCAGGTAGGGGGCTACGAGCAGTACTTC | CSVAQVGGYEQYF
many | TRBJ1-5 | TRBV12-3/TRBV12-4 | - | TGTGCCAGCAGCCCGGTGGTCTGGCAGCCCCAGCATTTT | CASSPVVWQPQHF
many | TRBJ2-7 | TRBV5-1 | - | TGCGCCAGCAGACCCCCGTCGGGGGGCAGGTACGAGCAGTACTTC | CASRPPSGGRYEQYF